The 28 T cell receptor beta chains listed next were all sequenced from one sample in a study of graft-versus-host responses after intestinal transplantation. Using immunoSEQ multiplex PCR, the repertoire was profiled, and TCRdb retains in-frame clones only, with some absent. The sample lists 74,000 or so clones; 92% were seen once. The sequencing used PBMCs, collected 98 days after intestinal transplantation. These TCRs come from a human patient who received an intestinal transplant, so some T cells may come from the graft donor.

The chain combines TRBV28 with TRBJ2-7; D is possibly TRBD2 (6 bases). Germline CDR1 is MDHEN and CDR2 is SYDVKM. V shed 3 bases and J shed 3 bases, with 21 bases lying between them. This CDR3 contains 17 residues. In DNA form, the CDR3 reads TGTGCCAGCAGTTTGGAGGGTGGACATGGAGGCCACTACGAGCAGTACTTC. Translation: CASSLEGGHGGHYEQYF.

The chain carries TRBV9 and TRBJ2-2; 8 positions match TRBD1. CDR3 length equals 15 residues. With 4 bases clipped from V and 4 bases from J, the junction kept 6 bases outside the gene matches. The germline V gene encodes CDR1 SGDLS and CDR2 YYNGEE. CDR3 nucleotide sequence: TGTGCCAGCAGCTCAGGGACAGGTCCCACCGGGGAGCTGTTTTTT. This encodes CASSSGTGPTGELFF.

The rearrangement joins TRBV4-1 to TRBJ2-1; 12 nucleotides match TRBD2. CDR3 size: 16 residues. V lost 2 bases and J lost 4; bases outside the gene matches: 3. Germline CDR1 reads MGHRA; CDR2 reads YSYEKL. For the CDR3, the DNA is TGCGCCAGCAGCCAAAGGACTAGCGGGGCATACAATGAGCAGTTCTTC. Amino acid sequence: CASSQRTSGAYNEQFF.

This clone was picked up one time. This rearrangement joins TRBV7-6 to TRBJ2-3; 12 bases agree with TRBD2. Losses at the gene ends were 0 bases for V and 0 bases for J; bases not matched to a gene: 4. The CDR3 is 18 residues long. The germline V gene encodes CDR1 SGHVS and CDR2 FNYEAQ. In nucleotides, the CDR3 is TGTGCCAGCAGCTTAGCGTGGACTAGCGGGGATAGCACAGATACGCAGTATTTT. Translation: CASSLAWTSGDSTDTQYF.

This CDR3 reads CSGRRTDTQYF. For the CDR3, the DNA is TGCAGTGGGCGGCGCACAGATACGCAGTATTTT. The genes are TRBV20-1 and TRBJ2-3; no firm D call. Per germline, CDR1 DFQATT and CDR2 SNEGSKA (reference sequence). Trimming removed 7 bases at V and 1 base at J, with 6 bases between. The CDR3 is 11 residues long.

The V gene is TRBV7-2, the J gene TRBJ1-1; D gene unclear. The CDR3 runs to 16 residues. V dropped 0 bases and J dropped 2 bases, with 13 bases sitting between them. Germline CDR1 is SGHTA and CDR2 is FQGNSA. CDR3 sequence reads: CASSLAAGKLNTEAFF. Here the CDR3 DNA reads TGTGCCAGCAGCTTAGCCGCGGGGAAGCTAAACACTGAAGCTTTCTTT. The variable domain in full, completed from reference TRBV7-2 and TRBJ1-1, reads GAGVSQSPSNKVTEKGKDVELRCDPISGHTALYWYRQSLGQGLEFLIYFQGNSAPDKSGLPSDRFSAERTGGSVSTLTIQRTQQEDSAVYLCASSLAAGKLNTEAFFGQGTRLTVV.

The V and J genes are TRBV5-1 and TRBJ1-1, with D maybe TRBD1 (5 bases). Trimming shortened V by 4 bases and J by 0 bases, and 10 bases separated the two germline ends. In germline, CDR1 is SGHRS, CDR2 YFSETQ. The CDR3 has 14 amino acids. DNA of the CDR3: TGCGCCAGCAGCCCAGACAGTATGAACACTGAAGCTTTCTTT. It codes for CASSPDSMNTEAFF.

The rearrangement joins TRBV15 to TRBJ2-3; D is ambiguous. The V gene lost 3 bases and the J gene lost 6 bases, with 10 bases spanning the gap. Germline loops: CDR1 LNHNV, CDR2 YYDKDF (reference sequence). The length of the CDR3 is 13 residues. The DNA for the CDR3 is TGTGCCACCAGCAGCGAAGAGAGGGATACGCAGTATTTT. Translating it yields CATSSEERDTQYF.

V is TRBV15 and J is TRBJ2-5; D is uncertain. This CDR3 is 14 amino acids long. Germline V CDR1 and CDR2: LNHNV, YYDKDF (reference sequence). Trimming took off 5 bases at V and 2 bases at J, with 12 bases between the two ends. CDR3 sequence: CATSCCTRQETQYF. The CDR3 bases are TGTGCCACCAGCTGCTGTACGAGGCAAGAGACCCAGTACTTC.

V usage is TRBV27 and J usage is TRBJ1-2; 9 nucleotides align to TRBD1. Germline V gene sequence: CDR1 MNHEY, CDR2 SMNVEV (reference sequence). The CDR3 runs 13 residues. V was pared by 6 bases and J by 6 bases, with 5 bases of the junction left unmatched. CDR3 region: CASSPGTGHGYTF. The CDR3 DNA reads as TGTGCCAGCAGCCCGGGGACAGGGCATGGCTACACCTTC.

The rearrangement links TRBV7-9 to TRBJ1-4; tentatively, D is TRBD1 (5 bases). CDR3 size: 16 residues. Germline V gene lookup returns CDR1 SEHNR and CDR2 FQNEAQ (reference sequence). The V and J ends lost 4 bases and 4 bases respectively, with 16 bases between them. CDR3: CASSSPPGQINEKLFF. CDR3 sequence (DNA): TGTGCCAGCAGCTCCCCGCCGGGGCAGATTAATGAAAAACTGTTTTTT.

The rearrangement uses TRBV5-1 and TRBJ1-4; D is undetermined. The V gene lost 1 base and the J gene lost 4 bases, with 8 bases spanning the gap. CDR3 length: 14 residues. Germline loops: CDR1 SGHRS, CDR2 YFSETQ. In DNA form, the CDR3 reads TGCGCCAGCAGCTTGCGATACTTTAATGAAAAACTGTTTTTT. This codes for CASSLRYFNEKLFF. The full variable domain, rest sourced from reference TRBV5-1 and TRBJ1-4, is KAGVTQTPRYLIKTRGQQVTLSCSPISGHRSVSWYQQTPGQGLQFLFEYFSETQRNKGNFPGRFSGRQFSNSRSEMNVSTLELGDSALYLCASSLRYFNEKLFFGSGTQLSVL.

This clone appeared a single time. The chain couples TRBV5-6 to TRBJ2-7; D is unclear. The germline V and J ends were trimmed by 1 base and 7 bases, with 15 bases remaining between them. Looked up from germline, CDR1 is SGHDT and CDR2 is YYEEEE. The CDR3 is 14 residues long. CDR3 DNA: TGTGCCAGCAGCTTGTCGGATTGGGTGGGGGAGCAGTACTTC. The encoded protein is CASSLSDWVGEQYF. Full variable domain (rest looked up from reference TRBV5-6 and TRBJ2-7): DAGVTQSPTHLIKTRGQQVTLRCSPKSGHDTVSWYQQALGQGPQFIFQYYEEEERQRGNFPDRFSGHQFPNYSSELNVNALLLGDSALYLCASSLSDWVGEQYFGPGTRLTVT.

The J gene is TRBJ2-5, the V gene TRBV6-1; tentatively, D is TRBD2 (6 bases). Germline V CDR1 and CDR2: MNHNS, SASEGT. Trimming stripped 1 base from V and 9 bases from J, with 9 bases between. The CDR3 totals 12 residues. CDR3 sequence (DNA): TGTGCCAGCAGTGAAGAATGGGGGGCCCAGTACTTC. This codes for CASSEEWGAQYF.

CDR3 region: CASSLAGGMEAFF. The CDR3 DNA is TGCGCCAGCAGCTTGGCCGGGGGAATGGAAGCTTTCTTT. The rearrangement uses TRBV5-1 and TRBJ1-1; D might be TRBD1 (5 bases). The germline CDR1 and CDR2 sequences are SGHRS and YFSETQ. CDR3 length: 13 residues. V was pared by 0 bases and J by 8 bases, with 11 bases between.

The rearrangement uses TRBV28 and TRBJ1-2; D not certain. CDR3 length: 14 amino acids. Germline CDR1 is MDHEN and CDR2 is SYDVKM. Deletions cut 6 bases from V and 3 bases from J, with 14 bases between. The CDR3 DNA reads TGTGCCAGCAGCGTCACGCCCGGATACTATGGCTACACCTTC. Protein product: CASSVTPGYYGYTF.

V and J are TRBV5-1 and TRBJ1-4; a weak D match, TRBD1 (6 bases). Germline CDR1 is SGHRS and CDR2 is YFSETQ. V lost 0 bases and J 7 bases, leaving 10 bases between the germline ends. The CDR3 totals 14 residues. CDR3 DNA: TGCGCCAGCAGCTTGGTGGAGGACAGTGAAAAACTGTTTTTT. Residues: CASSLVEDSEKLFF. The whole variable domain, remainder taken from reference TRBV5-1 and TRBJ1-4, is KAGVTQTPRYLIKTRGQQVTLSCSPISGHRSVSWYQQTPGQGLQFLFEYFSETQRNKGNFPGRFSGRQFSNSRSEMNVSTLELGDSALYLCASSLVEDSEKLFFGSGTQLSVL.

This chain connects TRBV4-2 to TRBJ2-7; TRBD2 is a possible D gene (5 bases). This CDR3 region has 13 residues. V shed 0 bases and J shed 2 bases, with 5 bases lying between them. The germline CDR1 and CDR2 sequences are LGHNA and YNFKEQ. The CDR3 loop reads CASSQETTYEQYF. CDR3 DNA: TGTGCCAGCAGCCAAGAGACTACCTACGAGCAGTACTTC.

The chain carries TRBV19 and TRBJ2-2, with TRBD2 matching over 9 bases. This CDR3 contains 16 residues. CDR1 and CDR2 (germline): LNHDA, SQIVND (reference sequence). With 4 bases clipped from V and 9 bases from J, the junction kept 12 bases outside the gene matches. The CDR3 region is CASSSDWTSVSRELFF. In DNA, the CDR3 is TGTGCCAGTAGTAGTGATTGGACTAGCGTGAGTCGGGAGCTGTTTTTT.

The chain links TRBV5-1 to TRBJ2-3; 8 bases map to TRBD1. This CDR3 has 14 residues. The V gene end was trimmed by 4 bases and the J gene end by 5 bases; junction bases not matched to a gene: 6. CDR1 SGHRS and CDR2 YFSETQ come from the germline V gene. CDR3 DNA sequence: TGCGCCAGCAGCGGCGGACAGGGTCAAGATACGCAGTATTTT. This gives the protein CASSGGQGQDTQYF.

The chain recombines TRBV5-1 with TRBJ2-1, with 7 bases that match TRBD1. The V gene's germline CDR1 is SGHRS and CDR2 YFSETQ. The CDR3 runs to 16 residues. V dropped 4 bases and J dropped 2; count of bases not matched to a gene: 9. The CDR3 loop reads CASSLLTGQPYNEQFF. CDR3 in DNA: TGCGCCAGCAGCCTCTTGACAGGGCAACCCTACAATGAGCAGTTCTTC.

The genes are TRBV6-5 and TRBJ1-2; no clear D. V was clipped by 2 bases and J by 3 bases, with 7 bases between them. The CDR3 spans 13 residues. Germline CDR1 reads MNHEY; CDR2 reads SVGAGI. The CDR3: CASSYLTDYGYTF. The CDR3 DNA reads TGTGCCAGCAGTTACCTCACAGACTATGGCTACACCTTC.

This CDR3 is CASSLAGPYEQYF. The CDR3 DNA sequence: TGTGCCAGCAGCTTGGCCGGCCCCTACGAGCAGTACTTC. The chain joins TRBV28 to TRBJ2-7, with D unresolved. Germline V gives CDR1 MDHEN, CDR2 SYDVKM. This CDR3 has 13 amino acids. V gave up 6 bases and J gave up 2 bases, with 11 bases separating them.

This chain connects TRBV19 to TRBJ1-6, with unresolved D. V lost 2 bases, J lost 7 bases, and 9 bases lay in between. This CDR3 is 14 amino acids long. Per germline, CDR1 LNHDA and CDR2 SQIVND (reference sequence). The chain's CDR3 is CASSIRRVNSPLHF. CDR3 DNA: TGTGCCAGTAGTATAAGAAGGGTAAATTCACCCCTCCACTTT.

The sample holds a few counts of this clone. The chain links TRBV19 to TRBJ2-3; the D is unclear. Germline V gene data show CDR1 as LNHDA and CDR2 as SQIVND (reference sequence). This CDR3 contains 13 residues. With 5 bases removed from V and 1 base from J, the gap between germline ends came to 7 bases. The CDR3 coding sequence is TGTGCCAGTAGTTCTAGAGGCACAGATACGCAGTATTTT. Translating it yields CASSSRGTDTQYF.

The chain recombines TRBV6-1 with TRBJ2-1, with 8 bases that match TRBD2. The junction had 7 bases not matched to a gene; V was cut back by 5 bases and J by 7 bases. The CDR3 has 14 residues. CDR1 and CDR2 from the germline V gene are MNHNS and SASEGT. For the CDR3, the DNA is TGTGCCAGCAGTTCGGGGGGGCCTAGGAATGAGCAGTTCTTC. Its protein product is CASSSGGPRNEQFF.

The chain links TRBV13 to TRBJ1-1; D is ambiguous. The V and J ends lost 1 base and 4 bases respectively, with 4 bases between them. CDR3 length: 12 residues. In germline, CDR1 is PRHDT, CDR2 FYEKMQ (reference sequence). The CDR3 DNA reads TGTGCCAGCAGCTTAGCAGGCACTGAAGCTTTCTTT. Its translation: CASSLAGTEAFF.

The J gene is TRBJ1-4, the V gene TRBV9; D is unresolved. This CDR3 contains 14 residues. The V end was cut by 0 bases, the J end by 0 bases, with 3 bases between. Germline lookup yields CDR1 SGDLS and CDR2 YYNGEE. CDR3 DNA: TGTGCCAGCAGCGTAGGGGCAACTAATGAAAAACTGTTTTTT. This codes for CASSVGATNEKLFF.